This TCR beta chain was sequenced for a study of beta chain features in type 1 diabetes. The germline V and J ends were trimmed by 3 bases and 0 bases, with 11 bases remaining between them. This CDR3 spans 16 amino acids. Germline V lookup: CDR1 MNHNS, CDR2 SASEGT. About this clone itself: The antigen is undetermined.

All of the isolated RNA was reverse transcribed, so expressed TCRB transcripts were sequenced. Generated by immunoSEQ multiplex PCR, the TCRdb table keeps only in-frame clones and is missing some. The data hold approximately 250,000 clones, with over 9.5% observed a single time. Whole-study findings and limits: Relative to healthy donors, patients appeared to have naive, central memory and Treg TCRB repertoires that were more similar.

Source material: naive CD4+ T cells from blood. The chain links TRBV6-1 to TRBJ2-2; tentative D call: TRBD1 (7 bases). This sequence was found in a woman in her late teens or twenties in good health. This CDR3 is CASSDRGVANTGELFF. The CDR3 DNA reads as TGTGCCAGCAGTGACAGGGGGGTTGCGAACACCGGGGAGCTGTTTTTT.